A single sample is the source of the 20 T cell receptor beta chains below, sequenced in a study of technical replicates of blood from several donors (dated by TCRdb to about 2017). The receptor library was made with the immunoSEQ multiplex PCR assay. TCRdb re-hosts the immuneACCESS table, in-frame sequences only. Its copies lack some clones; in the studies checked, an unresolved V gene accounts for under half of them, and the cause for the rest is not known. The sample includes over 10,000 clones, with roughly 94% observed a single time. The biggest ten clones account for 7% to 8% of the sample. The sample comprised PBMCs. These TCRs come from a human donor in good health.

CDR3 sequence: CASSLDGRGQNTEAFF. CDR3 bases: TGTGCCAGCAGCTTGGATGGCAGGGGACAGAACACTGAAGCTTTCTTT. The genes are TRBV5-8 and TRBJ1-1, with a possible D match to TRBD1 (6 bases). Trimming stripped 0 bases from V and 1 base from J, with 13 bases between. Germline loops: CDR1 SGHTS, CDR2 YDEGEE. CDR3 length: 16 residues.

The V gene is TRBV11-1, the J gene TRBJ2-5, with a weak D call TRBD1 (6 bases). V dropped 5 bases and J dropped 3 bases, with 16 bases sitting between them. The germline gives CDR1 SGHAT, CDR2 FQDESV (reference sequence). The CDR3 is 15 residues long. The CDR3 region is CASSNWETGKETQYF. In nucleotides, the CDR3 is TGTGCCAGCAGCAATTGGGAGACAGGAAAAGAGACCCAGTACTTC.

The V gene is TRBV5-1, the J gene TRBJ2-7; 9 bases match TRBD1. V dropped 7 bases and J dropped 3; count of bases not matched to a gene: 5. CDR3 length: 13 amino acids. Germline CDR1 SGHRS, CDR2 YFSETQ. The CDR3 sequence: CASAQGAFYEQYF. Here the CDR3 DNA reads TGCGCCAGCGCACAGGGGGCTTTCTACGAGCAGTACTTC.

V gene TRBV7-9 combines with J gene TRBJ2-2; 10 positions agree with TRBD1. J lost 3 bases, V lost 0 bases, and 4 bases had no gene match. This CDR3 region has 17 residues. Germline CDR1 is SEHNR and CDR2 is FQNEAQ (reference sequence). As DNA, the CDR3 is TGTGCCAGCAGCTTAGCTACCGGGACAGGGGACACCGGGGAGCTGTTTTTT. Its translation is CASSLATGTGDTGELFF.

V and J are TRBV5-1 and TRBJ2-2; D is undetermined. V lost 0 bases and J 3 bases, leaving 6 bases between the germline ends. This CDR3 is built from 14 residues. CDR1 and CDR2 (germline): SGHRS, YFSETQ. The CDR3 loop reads CASSLGEHTGELFF. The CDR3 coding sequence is TGCGCCAGCAGCTTGGGAGAACACACCGGGGAGCTGTTTTTT.

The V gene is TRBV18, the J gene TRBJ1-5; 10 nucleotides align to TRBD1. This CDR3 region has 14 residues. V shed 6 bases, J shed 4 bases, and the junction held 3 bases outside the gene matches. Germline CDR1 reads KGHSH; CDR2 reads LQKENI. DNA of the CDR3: TGTGCCAGCTCCAAGGACAGGGGGAATCAGCCCCAGCATTTT. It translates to CASSKDRGNQPQHF.

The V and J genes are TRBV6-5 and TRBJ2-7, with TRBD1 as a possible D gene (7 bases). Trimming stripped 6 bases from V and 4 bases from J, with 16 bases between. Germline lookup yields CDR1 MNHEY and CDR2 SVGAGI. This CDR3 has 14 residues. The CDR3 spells CASRRGQIVYEQYF. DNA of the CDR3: TGTGCCAGCAGGCGGGGACAGATCGTTTACGAGCAGTACTTC.

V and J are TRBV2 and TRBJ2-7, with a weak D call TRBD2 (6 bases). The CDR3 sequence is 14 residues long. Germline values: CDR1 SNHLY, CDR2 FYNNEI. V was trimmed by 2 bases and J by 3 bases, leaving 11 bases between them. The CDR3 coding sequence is TGTGCCAGCAGTGAACAGGGACTTTTCTACGAGCAGTACTTC. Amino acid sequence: CASSEQGLFYEQYF.

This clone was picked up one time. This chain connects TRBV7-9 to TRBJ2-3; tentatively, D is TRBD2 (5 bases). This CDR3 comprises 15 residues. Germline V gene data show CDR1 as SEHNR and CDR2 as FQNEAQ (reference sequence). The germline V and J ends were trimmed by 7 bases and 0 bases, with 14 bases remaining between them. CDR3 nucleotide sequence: TGTGCCAGCAATCTCGTAGGAGGTAGCACAGATACGCAGTATTTT. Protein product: CASNLVGGSTDTQYF.

The CDR3 is CASSDSTGGADTQYF. The CDR3 DNA reads TGTGCCAGCAGTGACTCGACAGGGGGCGCAGATACGCAGTATTTT. This chain links TRBV6-4 with TRBJ2-3; 10 bases agree with TRBD1. The CDR3 covers 15 residues. V shed 0 bases and J 4 bases; nucleotides not matched to a gene: 1. The germline V gene encodes CDR1 MRHNA and CDR2 SNTAGT.

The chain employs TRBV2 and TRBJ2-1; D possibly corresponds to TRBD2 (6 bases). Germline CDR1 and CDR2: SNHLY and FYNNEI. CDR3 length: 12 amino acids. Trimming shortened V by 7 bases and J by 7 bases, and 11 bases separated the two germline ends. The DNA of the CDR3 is TGTGCCAGCACCCGACTAGTTAATGAGCAGTTCTTC. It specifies CASTRLVNEQFF.

CDR3 in DNA: TGTGTTACGACTATCTCTGGCAACACTGAAGCTTTCTTT. This gives the protein CVTTISGNTEAFF. The rearrangement joins TRBV28 to TRBJ1-1, with no clear D. The CDR3 has 13 residues. CDR1 and CDR2 from the germline V gene are MDHEN and SYDVKM.

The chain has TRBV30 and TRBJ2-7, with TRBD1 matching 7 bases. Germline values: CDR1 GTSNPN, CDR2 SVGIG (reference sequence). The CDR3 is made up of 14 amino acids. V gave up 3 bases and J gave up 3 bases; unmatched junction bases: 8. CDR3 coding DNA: TGTGCCTGGAGCCAGGGGGACGGGAACTACGAGCAGTACTTC. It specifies CAWSQGDGNYEQYF.

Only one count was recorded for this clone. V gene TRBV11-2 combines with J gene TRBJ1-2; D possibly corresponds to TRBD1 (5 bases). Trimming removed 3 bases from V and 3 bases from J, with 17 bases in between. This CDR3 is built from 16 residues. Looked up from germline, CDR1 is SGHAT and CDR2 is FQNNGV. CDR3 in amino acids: CASSLGGGQTYYGYTF. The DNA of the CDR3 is TGTGCCAGCAGCTTGGGGGGGGGTCAAACCTACTATGGCTACACCTTC.

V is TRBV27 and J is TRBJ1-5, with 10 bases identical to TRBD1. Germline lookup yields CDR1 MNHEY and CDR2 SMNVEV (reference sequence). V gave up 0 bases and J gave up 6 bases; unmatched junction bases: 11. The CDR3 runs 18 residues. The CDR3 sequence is CASSLSRQGTGAGQPQHF. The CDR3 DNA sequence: TGTGCCAGCAGTTTATCGCGCCAAGGGACAGGGGCGGGTCAGCCCCAGCATTTT.

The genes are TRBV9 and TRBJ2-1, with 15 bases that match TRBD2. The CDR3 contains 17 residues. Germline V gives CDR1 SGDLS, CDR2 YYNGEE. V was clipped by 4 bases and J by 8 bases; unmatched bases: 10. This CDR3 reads CASSSRTSGRGSDEQFF. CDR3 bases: TGTGCCAGCAGCTCAAGGACTAGCGGGAGGGGCAGCGATGAGCAGTTCTTC.

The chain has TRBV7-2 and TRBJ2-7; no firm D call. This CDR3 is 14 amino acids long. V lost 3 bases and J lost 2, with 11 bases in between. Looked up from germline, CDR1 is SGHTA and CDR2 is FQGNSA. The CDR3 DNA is TGTGCCAGCAGCTTTTACAGATTAACCTACGAGCAGTACTTC. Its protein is CASSFYRLTYEQYF.

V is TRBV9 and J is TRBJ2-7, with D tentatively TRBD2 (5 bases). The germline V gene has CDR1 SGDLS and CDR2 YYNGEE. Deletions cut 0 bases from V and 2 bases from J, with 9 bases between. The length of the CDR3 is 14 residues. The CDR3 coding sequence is TGTGCCAGCAGCGTAGATACTAGTACCTACGAGCAGTACTTC. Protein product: CASSVDTSTYEQYF. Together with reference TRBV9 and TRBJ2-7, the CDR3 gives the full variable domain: DSGVTQTPKHLITATGQRVTLRCSPRSGDLSVYWYQQSLDQGLQFLIQYYNGEERAKGNILERFSAQQFPDLHSELNLSSLELGDSALYFCASSVDTSTYEQYFGPGTRLTVT.

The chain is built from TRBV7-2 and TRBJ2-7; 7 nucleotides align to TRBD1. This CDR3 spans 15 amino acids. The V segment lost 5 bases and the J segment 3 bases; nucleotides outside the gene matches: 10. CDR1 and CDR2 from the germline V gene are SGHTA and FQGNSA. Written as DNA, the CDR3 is TGTGCCAGCAGCCTCCAGGCGGCAGGGGGCTACGAGCAGTACTTC. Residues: CASSLQAAGGYEQYF.

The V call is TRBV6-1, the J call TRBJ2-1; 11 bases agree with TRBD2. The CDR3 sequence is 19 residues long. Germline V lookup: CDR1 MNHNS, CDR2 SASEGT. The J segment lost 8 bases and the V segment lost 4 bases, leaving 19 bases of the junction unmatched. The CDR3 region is CASSGLSMGGLAGGDEQFF. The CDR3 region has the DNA TGTGCCAGCAGTGGTCTCTCTATGGGTGGTCTAGCGGGGGGAGATGAGCAGTTCTTC.